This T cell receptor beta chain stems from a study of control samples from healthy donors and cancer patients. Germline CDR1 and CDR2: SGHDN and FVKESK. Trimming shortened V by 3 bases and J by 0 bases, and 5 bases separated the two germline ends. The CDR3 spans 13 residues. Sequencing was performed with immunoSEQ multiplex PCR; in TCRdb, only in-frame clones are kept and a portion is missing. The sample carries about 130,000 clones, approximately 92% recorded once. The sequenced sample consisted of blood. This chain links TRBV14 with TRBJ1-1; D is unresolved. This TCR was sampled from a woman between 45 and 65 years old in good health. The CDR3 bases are TGTGCCAGCAGCCAGGGGATGAACACTGAAGCTTTCTTT. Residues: CASSQGMNTEAFF.